The sequence of this T cell receptor beta chain was determined in a study of early T cells in non-severe SARS-CoV-2 infection. Each CDR3 protein is one row after TCRdb ran MiXCR on the 5' RACE reads. Of some 45,000 distinct CDR3 sequences listed, 5% to 6.5% are singletons. CDR3 size: 17 residues. Per germline, CDR1 SGHRS and CDR2 YFSETQ. The V gene end was trimmed by 1 base and the J gene end by 0 bases; junction bases not matched to a gene: 9. This chain joins TRBV5-1 and TRBJ2-7, with 8 bases identical to TRBD1. Here the sequenced sample was whole blood, taken at baseline. This TCR came from an adult who was a healthcare worker with PCR-confirmed SARS-CoV-2 infection or an uninfected control (not recorded which). CDR3 coding DNA: TGCGCCAGCAGCTTGATACAGGGGGGAAGGAGCTCCTACGAGCAGTACTTC. Encoded protein: CASSLIQGGRSSYEQYF.